The sequence of this TCR beta chain was determined in a study of blood T cell repertoires in COVID-19. Study context: The samples span acute and convalescent COVID-19 from the United States, Italy and Spain. Sources were T cells, B-cell-depleted T cells, or PBMCs; the material itself was cDNA or gDNA.

This CDR3 has 13 amino acids. Germline values: CDR1 SGHTA, CDR2 FQGNSA. Trimming removed 5 bases from V and 6 bases from J; junction bases left unmatched: 6. As processed by the authors: Cell counts per sample came from amplifying reference gene primers. Only in-frame clones appear in the TCRdb table, and some are missing; sequencing was by immunoSEQ multiplex PCR. Clone size and the V and J calls come from that table; the DNA yielded D and trimming. The data show 160,000 or so clones, roughly 87% seen once. The TCR comes from a woman aged 50 to 60 with acute or convalescent COVID-19. The rearrangement joins TRBV7-2 to TRBJ1-1; TRBD1 aligns across 7 bases. Sequenced input: peripheral blood. CDR3 bases: TGTGCCAGCAGCCAGTCCCAGGGGGCTGAAGCTTTCTTT. Translating gives CASSQSQGAEAFF.